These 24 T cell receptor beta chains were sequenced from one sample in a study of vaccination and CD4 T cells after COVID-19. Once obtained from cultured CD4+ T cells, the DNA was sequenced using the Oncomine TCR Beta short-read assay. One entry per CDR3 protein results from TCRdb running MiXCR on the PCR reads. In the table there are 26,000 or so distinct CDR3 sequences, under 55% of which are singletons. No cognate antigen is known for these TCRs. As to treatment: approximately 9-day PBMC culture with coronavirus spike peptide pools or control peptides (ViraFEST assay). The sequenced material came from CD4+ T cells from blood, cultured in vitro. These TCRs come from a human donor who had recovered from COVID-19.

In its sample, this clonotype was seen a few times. The CDR3 region is CASQTPYRGNQPQHF. Written as DNA, the CDR3 is TGTGCCAGCCAAACCCCCTATAGGGGCAATCAGCCCCAGCATTTT. This chain uses TRBV28 with TRBJ1-5; D is undetermined. Germline CDR1 reads MDHEN; CDR2 reads SYDVKM. The CDR3 has 15 residues. V lost 8 bases and J 2 bases, leaving 16 bases between the germline ends. Using reference TRBV28 and TRBJ1-5 for the parts outside the CDR3, the full variable domain is DVKVTQSSRYLVKRTGEKVFLECVQDMDHENMFWYRQDPGLGLRLIYFSYDVKMKEKGDIPEGYSVSREKKERFSLILESASTNQTSMYLCASQTPYRGNQPQHFGDGTRLSIL.

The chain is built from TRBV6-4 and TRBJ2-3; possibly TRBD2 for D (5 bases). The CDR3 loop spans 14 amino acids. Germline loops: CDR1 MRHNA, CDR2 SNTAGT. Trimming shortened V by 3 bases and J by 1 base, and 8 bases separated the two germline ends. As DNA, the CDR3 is TGTGCCAGCAGTGAAGAGGGCCGCACAGATACGCAGTATTTT. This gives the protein CASSEEGRTDTQYF.

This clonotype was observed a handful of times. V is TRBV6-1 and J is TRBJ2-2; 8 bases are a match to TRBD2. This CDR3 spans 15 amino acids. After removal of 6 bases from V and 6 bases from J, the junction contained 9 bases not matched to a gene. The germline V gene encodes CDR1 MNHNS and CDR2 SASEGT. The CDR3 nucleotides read TGTGCCAGCAGCGTTGTGGCGGGGGGTCCCGGGGAGCTGTTTTTT. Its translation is CASSVVAGGPGELFF.

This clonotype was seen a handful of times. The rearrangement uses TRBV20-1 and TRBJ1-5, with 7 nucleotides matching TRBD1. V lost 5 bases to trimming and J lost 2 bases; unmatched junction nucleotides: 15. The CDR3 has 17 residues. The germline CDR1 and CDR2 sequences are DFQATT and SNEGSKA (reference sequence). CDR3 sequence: CSAPERRTGVGNQPQHF. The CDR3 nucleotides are TGCAGTGCTCCGGAAAGGAGGACAGGTGTGGGCAATCAGCCCCAGCATTTT.

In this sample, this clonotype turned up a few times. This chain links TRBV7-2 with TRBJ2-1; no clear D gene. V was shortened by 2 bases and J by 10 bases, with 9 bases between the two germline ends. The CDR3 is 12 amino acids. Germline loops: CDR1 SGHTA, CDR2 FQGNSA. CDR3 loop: CASSLILREQFF. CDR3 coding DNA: TGTGCCAGCAGCTTAATCCTACGCGAGCAGTTCTTC.

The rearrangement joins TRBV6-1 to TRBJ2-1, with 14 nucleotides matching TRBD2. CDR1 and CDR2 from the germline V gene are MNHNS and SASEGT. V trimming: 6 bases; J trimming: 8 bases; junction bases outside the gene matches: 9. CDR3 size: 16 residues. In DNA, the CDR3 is TGTGCCAGCAGGGGGACTAGCGGGAGCCGCTGGGATGAGCAGTTCTTC. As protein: CASRGTSGSRWDEQFF.

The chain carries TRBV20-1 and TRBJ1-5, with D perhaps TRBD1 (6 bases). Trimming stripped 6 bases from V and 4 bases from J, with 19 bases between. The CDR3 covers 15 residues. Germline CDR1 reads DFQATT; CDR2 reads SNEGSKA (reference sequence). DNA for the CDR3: TGCAGTGCCCAAGCCTCACAGGGTTTTAATCAGCCCCAGCATTTT. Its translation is CSAQASQGFNQPQHF.

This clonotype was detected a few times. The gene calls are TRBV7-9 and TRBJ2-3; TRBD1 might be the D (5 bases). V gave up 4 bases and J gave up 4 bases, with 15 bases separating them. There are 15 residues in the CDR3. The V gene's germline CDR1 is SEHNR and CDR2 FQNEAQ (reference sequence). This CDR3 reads CASSSLAQGSDTQYF. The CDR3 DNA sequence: TGTGCCAGCAGCTCGCTTGCCCAGGGTTCAGATACGCAGTATTTT.

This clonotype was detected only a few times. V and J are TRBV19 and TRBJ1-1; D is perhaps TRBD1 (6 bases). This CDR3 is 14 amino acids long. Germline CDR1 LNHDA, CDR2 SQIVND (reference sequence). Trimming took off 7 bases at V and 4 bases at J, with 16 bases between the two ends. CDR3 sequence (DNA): TGTGCCAGTACCTCGGGGGGGCTCGGCACTGAAGCTTTCTTT. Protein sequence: CASTSGGLGTEAFF.

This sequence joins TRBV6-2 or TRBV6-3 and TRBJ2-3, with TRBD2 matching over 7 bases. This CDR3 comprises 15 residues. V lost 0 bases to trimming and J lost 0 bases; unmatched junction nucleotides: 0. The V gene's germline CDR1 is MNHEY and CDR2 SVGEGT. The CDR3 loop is CASSYSSGSTDTQYF. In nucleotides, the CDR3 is TGTGCCAGCAGTTACTCTAGCGGGAGCACAGATACGCAGTATTTT.

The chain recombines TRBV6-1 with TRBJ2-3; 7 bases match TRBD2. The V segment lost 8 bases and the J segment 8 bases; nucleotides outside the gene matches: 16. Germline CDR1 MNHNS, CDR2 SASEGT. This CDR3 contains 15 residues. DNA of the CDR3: TGTGCCAGCGGCTCTGGGAGGGAAGGGTTCGTTACGCAGTATTTT. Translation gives CASGSGREGFVTQYF.

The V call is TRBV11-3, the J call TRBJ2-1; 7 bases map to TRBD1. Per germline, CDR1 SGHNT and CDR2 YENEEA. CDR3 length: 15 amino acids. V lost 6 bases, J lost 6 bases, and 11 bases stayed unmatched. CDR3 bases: TGTGCCAGCAGAAGCGATAAGGACAGGCCCAATGAGCAGTTCTTC. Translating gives CASRSDKDRPNEQFF.

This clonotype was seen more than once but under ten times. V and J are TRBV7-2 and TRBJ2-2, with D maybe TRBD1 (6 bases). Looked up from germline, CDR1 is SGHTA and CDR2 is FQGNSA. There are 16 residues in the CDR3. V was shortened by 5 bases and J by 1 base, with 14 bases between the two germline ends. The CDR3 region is CASSPRQAGNTGELFF. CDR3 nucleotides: TGTGCCAGCAGCCCTAGACAGGCGGGGAACACCGGGGAGCTGTTTTTT.

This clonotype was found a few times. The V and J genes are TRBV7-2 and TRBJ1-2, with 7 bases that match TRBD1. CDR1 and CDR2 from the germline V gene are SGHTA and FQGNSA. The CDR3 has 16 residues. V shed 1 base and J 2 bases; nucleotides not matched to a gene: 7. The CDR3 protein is CASSLGRIQGNYGYTF. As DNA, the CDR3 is TGTGCCAGCAGCTTAGGTCGGATACAGGGGAACTATGGCTACACCTTC.

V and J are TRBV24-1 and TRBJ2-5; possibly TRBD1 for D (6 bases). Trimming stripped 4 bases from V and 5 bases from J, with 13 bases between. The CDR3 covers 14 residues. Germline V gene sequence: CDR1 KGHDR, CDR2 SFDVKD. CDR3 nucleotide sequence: TGTGCCACCAGTGAAACAGGGCAGCGGGAGACCCAGTACTTC. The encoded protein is CATSETGQRETQYF.

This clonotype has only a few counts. The CDR3 sequence: CASSQGLPLGEQYF. CDR3 DNA: TGTGCCAGCAGTCAGGGACTCCCCCTGGGGGAGCAGTACTTC. V usage is TRBV6-1 and J usage is TRBJ2-7; tentative D call: TRBD2 (6 bases). V lost 5 bases and J lost 7, with 18 bases in between. Germline assignment: CDR1 MNHNS and CDR2 SASEGT. This CDR3 region has 14 residues.

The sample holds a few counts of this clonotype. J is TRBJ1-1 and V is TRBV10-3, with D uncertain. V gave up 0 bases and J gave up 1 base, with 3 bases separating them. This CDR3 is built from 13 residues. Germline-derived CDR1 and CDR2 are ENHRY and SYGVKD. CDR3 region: CAISESRNTEAFF. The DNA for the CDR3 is TGTGCCATCAGTGAGTCGAGGAACACTGAAGCTTTCTTT.

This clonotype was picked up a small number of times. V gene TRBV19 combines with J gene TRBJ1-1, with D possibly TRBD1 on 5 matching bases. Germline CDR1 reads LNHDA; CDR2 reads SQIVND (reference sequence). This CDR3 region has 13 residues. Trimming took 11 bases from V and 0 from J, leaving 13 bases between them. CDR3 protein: CAVASGMNTEAFF. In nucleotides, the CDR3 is TGTGCCGTCGCTTCAGGGATGAACACTGAAGCTTTCTTT.

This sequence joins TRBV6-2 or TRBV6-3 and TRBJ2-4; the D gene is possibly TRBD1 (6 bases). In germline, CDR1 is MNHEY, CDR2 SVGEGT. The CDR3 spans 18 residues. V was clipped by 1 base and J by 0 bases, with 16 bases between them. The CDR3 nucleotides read TGTGCCAGCAGTTACTTTCGACAGGATCTACTAGCCAAAAACATTCAGTACTTC. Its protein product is CASSYFRQDLLAKNIQYF.

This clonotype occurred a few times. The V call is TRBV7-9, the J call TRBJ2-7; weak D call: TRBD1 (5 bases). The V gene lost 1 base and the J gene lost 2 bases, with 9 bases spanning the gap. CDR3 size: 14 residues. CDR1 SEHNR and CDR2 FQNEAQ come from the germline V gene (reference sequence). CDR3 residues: CASSLVQGPYEQYF. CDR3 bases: TGTGCCAGCAGCTTAGTCCAGGGTCCCTACGAGCAGTACTTC.

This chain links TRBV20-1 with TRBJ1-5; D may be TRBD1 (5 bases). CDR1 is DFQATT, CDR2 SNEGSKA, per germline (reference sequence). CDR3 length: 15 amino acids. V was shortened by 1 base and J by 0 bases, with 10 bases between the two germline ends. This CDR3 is CSARAGLNSNQPQHF. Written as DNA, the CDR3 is TGCAGTGCTAGAGCGGGACTGAATAGCAATCAGCCCCAGCATTTT.

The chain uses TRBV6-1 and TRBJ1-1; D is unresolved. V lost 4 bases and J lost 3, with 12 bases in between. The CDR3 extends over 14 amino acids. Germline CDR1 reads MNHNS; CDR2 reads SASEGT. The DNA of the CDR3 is TGTGCCAGCAGTGTCCTTCGGGGAGACACTGAAGCTTTCTTT. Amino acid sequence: CASSVLRGDTEAFF.

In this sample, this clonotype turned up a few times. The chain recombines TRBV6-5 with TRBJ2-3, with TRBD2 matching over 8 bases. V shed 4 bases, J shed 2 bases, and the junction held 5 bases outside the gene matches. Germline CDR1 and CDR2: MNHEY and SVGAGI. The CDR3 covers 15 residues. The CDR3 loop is CASSSSGRPTDTQYF. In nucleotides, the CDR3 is TGTGCCAGCAGTTCCAGCGGGAGACCCACAGATACGCAGTATTTT.

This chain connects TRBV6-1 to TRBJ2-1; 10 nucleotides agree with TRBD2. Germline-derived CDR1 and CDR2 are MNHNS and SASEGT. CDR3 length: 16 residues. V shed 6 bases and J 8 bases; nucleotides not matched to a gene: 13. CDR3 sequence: CASSRRAGGQGDEQFF. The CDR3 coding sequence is TGTGCCAGCAGCAGAAGAGCGGGGGGGCAAGGAGATGAGCAGTTCTTC.